This T cell receptor beta chain was recorded in a study of T cell responses to AZD1222 COVID-19 vaccine (dated by TCRdb to 2020 to 2022). Concerning the study at large: AZD1222 recipients given second doses at about 4 weeks or at about 12 weeks were pooled, since spike-specific TCR depth and breadth were not found to differ between the two schedules. TCR sequencing was performed for roughly 250 trial participants, of whom about 200 were given two doses of AZD1222 and some 25 were given two doses of MenACWY control vaccine. Enrollment into the trials was organized by age into subgroups of 18-55, 56-69 and 70-plus years, and those subgroups contained roughly 150, 30 and 60 TCR-sequenced participants, respectively.

With regard to this clone: Its cognate antigen has yet to be identified. No much larger clone is present one base from it, and per-base qualities are unavailable.

The CDR3 regions of human TCRbeta chains were analyzed by immunosequencing. The study's processing was this. Repertoire TCRs were checked for matches against a reference library of SARS-CoV-2-specific TCRs that had been generated using the MIRA antigen-specificity platform. Breadth meant the fraction of unique TCRs that were SARS-CoV-2-associated, whereas depth meant the fraction of total T cells that were SARS-CoV-2-associated. Each spike-specific TCR was assigned to its reactive spike region and to a CD4 or CD8 class using the MIRA data. Log10-transformed breadth and depth values were compared by one-way ANOVA with Sidak's multiple comparisons tests. Drawn from immuneACCESS, this table holds only the in-frame rearrangements with V and J called that TCRdb kept. Clones are partly lost; checked studies trace under half to an unresolved V gene and leave the rest unexplained. The V and J calls and clone size are taken from that table; D and trimming were inferred from the DNA. This sample gives approximately 180,000 clones in total; around 88% of them show up just once. The ten largest clones represent 7.5% to 9.5% of the sample.

The time point label for this specimen denotes: baseline before first vaccination. The vaccinee samples were drawn from two UK trials, COV001 and COV002, one of which was a single-blind randomized controlled phase 2/3 trial testing AZD1222 (ChAdOx1 nCoV-19) in healthy adults. For TCRbeta chain sequencing, PBMC samples from trial participants were taken at day 0 and at day 28 after the second dose. Study-wide findings and limitations: Participants were mostly white British and included more females than males, and it was suggested by the authors that clonal diversity may have been underestimated. After two AZD1222 doses, spike-specific TCR breadth and depth were significantly higher than at day 0 and than in MenACWY recipients. Vaccine-associated CD4 TCRs spanned the whole spike protein, with dominant responses in regions 160-218 and 743-854. Conclusions about previously exposed vaccinees are limited because only a handful of AZD1222 recipients were SARS-CoV-2 seropositive at baseline. Reportedly, close to half of the unique spike-specific TCRs recognized epitopes lying outside the regions that are mutated in the B.1.351 and B.1.1.7 variants. In the small 56-69-year group, the increase in depth fell short of significance, most likely because of low power. Because no day 14 peak-response samples were available, repertoires were characterized only after the peak T cell response.

CDR1 is given as SGHTS and CDR2 as YDEGEE, both from the germline V gene. Germline trimming amounts to 0 bases on V and 2 bases on J, with 6 as the count of junction bases outside the gene matches. The CDR3 goes from the cysteine to the phenylalanine over 16 residues. Left in the record is the CDR3 DNA by itself, 48 bases read in frame from the first base. The sequence came from an adult in good health. The chain links TRBV5-8 with TRBJ2-3; 7 bases in the junction line up with TRBD2. The source was peripheral blood, collected on day 0 of AZD1222 vaccination. The DNA is TGTGCCAGCAGCTTGGAGCTAGCGGCGTTCACAGATACGCAGTATTTT. It translates to CASSLELAAFTDTQYF.